This is a list of T cell receptor beta chains from one sample in a study of blood T cells in healthy people across ages. TCRdb re-called the 5' RACE reads through MiXCR, storing one row per CDR3 protein. Of about 1.8 million distinct CDR3 sequences in the sample, about 50% were seen once. Sample: blood. The receptors were gathered from a woman in her thirties or forties in good health. The CDR3 runs from the conserved cysteine through the conserved F or W. D genes are given only for firm matches. Part of the rows lack a size; the others show once, few, many or a class for expanded clones.

TRBJ2-3 TRBV12-3/TRBV12-4 . TRBD1 CASNPGQGRTDTQYF TGTGCCAGCAACCCTGGACAGGGTCGAACAGATACGCAGTATTTT
TRBJ2-7 TRBV11-2 . . CASSLSSLGRGTYEQYF TGTGCCAGCAGCTTAAGCTCATTGGGGAGAGGGACCTACGAGCAGTACTTC
TRBJ2-7 TRBV4-1 . TRBD1 CASSTPGQGGEQYF TGCGCCAGCAGCACACCGGGACAGGGCGGCGAGCAGTACTTC
TRBJ2-1 TRBV7-9 . . CASSSIRRTVLRLYNEQFF TGTGCCAGCAGCAGCATCCGTCGCACTGTACTCCGACTCTACAATGAGCAGTTCTTC
TRBJ1-5 TRBV5-1 . . CASSLGDTADGNQPQHF TGCGCCAGCAGCTTGGGGGACACGGCTGATGGCAATCAGCCCCAGCATTTT
TRBJ1-2 TRBV3-1 . . CASSQVAYYGYTF TGTGCCAGCAGCCAAGTAGCCTACTATGGCTACACCTTT
TRBJ1-5 TRBV2 . . CASSIDSRSNQPQHF TGTGCCAGCAGTATCGACAGTAGGAGCAATCAGCCCCAGCATTTT
TRBJ1-5 TRBV6-6 . . CASKEGDQPQHF TGTGCCAGCAAGGAGGGAGATCAGCCCCAGCATTTT
TRBJ2-3 TRBV11-2 few TRBD2 CASSPRLGQRGAWSTDTQYF TGTGCCAGCAGCCCGCGACTGGGCCAGCGGGGGGCGTGGAGCACAGATACGCAGTATTTT
TRBJ2-2 TRBV5-1 few . CASSPQGGTGELFF TGCGCCAGCAGCCCCCAGGGGGGCACCGGGGAGCTGTTTTTT
TRBJ2-1 TRBV12-3/TRBV12-4 few TRBD1 CASRDPGQGYNEQFF TGTGCCAGCAGGGACCCGGGACAGGGCTATAATGAGCAGTTCTTC
TRBJ2-3 TRBV3-1 few . CASSQEILLTQYF TGTGCCAGCAGCCAAGAAATACTACTCACGCAGTATTTT
TRBJ2-1 TRBV28 few . CASSPGARVHNEQFF TGTGCCAGCAGTCCGGGGGCCAGGGTTCACAATGAGCAGTTCTTC
TRBJ2-7 TRBV6-5 . . CASSYSAASYEQYF TGCGCCAGCAGTTATTCTGCAGCTTCCTACGAGCAGTACTTC
TRBJ1-2 TRBV7-2 . . CASSPDSGRGGYTF TGTGCCAGCAGCCCAGATTCGGGACGTGGCGGCTACACCTTC
TRBJ2-2 TRBV24-1 . . CATSDPPTGELFF TGTGCCACCAGTGATCCCCCGACAGGGGAGCTGTTTTTT
TRBJ2-7 TRBV2 few . CASRNLDSRYEQYF TGTGCCAGCAGGAACTTGGACAGTCGCTACGAGCAGTACTTC
TRBJ2-5 TRBV9 few TRBD2 CASSVATTGGNQETQYF TGTGCCAGCAGCGTAGCAACAACGGGGGGGAACCAAGAGACCCAGTACTTC
TRBJ2-1 TRBV10-3 . . CAIKGGVINEQFF TGTGCCATCAAGGGGGGGGTAATCAATGAGCAGTTCTTC
TRBJ2-6 TRBV20-1 . . CSARDRPGTGANVLTF TGCAGTGCTAGAGATCGGCCCGGGACTGGGGCCAACGTCCTGACTTTC
TRBJ2-5 TRBV5-1 . . CASSLDEYWRQYF TGCGCCAGCAGCTTAGACGAATATTGGAGGCAGTACTTC
TRBJ2-3 TRBV29-1 . . CSVARDADTQYF TGCAGCGTTGCTAGGGATGCAGATACGCAGTATTTT
TRBJ2-1 TRBV20-1 . TRBD1 CSAKISGQSHYNEQFF TGCAGTGCCAAGATCTCGGGACAGTCACACTACAATGAGCAGTTCTTC
TRBJ2-5 TRBV10-3 many . CAISDQGETQYF TGTGCCATCAGTGATCAGGGGGAGACCCAGTACTTC
TRBJ1-1 TRBV29-1 . . CSVESGGPNTEAFF TGCAGCGTTGAATCCGGCGGGCCGAACACTGAAGCTTTCTTT
TRBJ1-2 TRBV20-1 . . CGDPGYTF TGCGGGGATCCCGGCTACACCTTC
TRBJ1-1 TRBV28 . . CASSFTGPEAFF TGTGCCAGCAGTTTTACAGGCCCCGAAGCTTTCTTT
TRBJ1-6 TRBV20-1 . . CSARTAGERASPLHF TGCAGTGCTAGAACAGCAGGGGAGAGGGCTTCACCCCTCCACTTT
TRBJ2-5 TRBV24-1 . . CATRGRVIETQYF TGTGCCACCAGGGGACGAGTCATAGAGACCCAGTACTTC
TRBJ2-4 TRBV28 many . CASSLGEAKNIQYF TGTGCCAGCAGTTTGGGAGAAGCCAAAAACATTCAGTACTTC
TRBJ2-7 TRBV11-2 few . CASSLESSGNNEQYF TGTGCCAGCAGCTTAGAAAGTAGCGGTAACAATGAGCAGTACTTC
TRBJ2-5 TRBV5-1 . . CASSLGPSMLETQYF TGCGCCAGCAGCTTGGGACCCTCAATGTTAGAGACCCAGTACTTC
TRBJ2-7 TRBV20-1 . . CSAREGRGHREQYF TGCAGTGCTAGAGAGGGGCGAGGGCATAGGGAGCAGTACTTC
TRBJ2-1 TRBV20-1 few TRBD1 CSAKQTGSSYNEQFF TGCAGTGCTAAACAGACAGGGAGCTCCTACAATGAGCAGTTCTTC
TRBJ2-7 TRBV28 many TRBD1 CASSLGTGPFSYEQYF TGTGCCAGCAGTCTGGGGACAGGGCCCTTCTCCTACGAGCAGTACTTC
TRBJ2-6 TRBV6-6 few . CASSYGGSISGANVLTF TGTGCCAGCAGTTACGGGGGGAGTATCTCTGGGGCCAACGTCCTGACTTTC
TRBJ2-7 TRBV28 . . CASSPSIDEQYF TGTGCCAGCAGCCCCAGTATCGACGAGCAGTACTTC
TRBJ1-6 TRBV9 . . CASSVEIRGYNSPLHF TGTGCCAGCAGCGTAGAGATTAGGGGCTATAATTCACCCCTCCACTTT
TRBJ2-1 TRBV12-3/TRBV12-4 . TRBD1 CASGGTGLGRNEQFF TGTGCCAGCGGGGGGACAGGGTTGGGTAGGAATGAGCAGTTCTTC
TRBJ2-1 TRBV7-2 . . CASSHPGRYNEQFF TGTGCCAGCAGCCATCCGGGCCGCTACAATGAGCAGTTCTTC
TRBJ2-3 TRBV5-4 . . CASKIGAADTQYF TGTGCCAGCAAGATAGGGGCTGCAGATACGCAGTATTTT
TRBJ1-2 TRBV25-1 once . CASSDPADLNYGYTF TGCGCCAGCAGTGACCCAGCGGACCTTAACTATGGCTACACCTTC
TRBJ2-7 TRBV20-1 . . CSATGLRDAYEQYF TGCAGTGCTACTGGTTTGCGGGATGCCTACGAGCAGTACTTC
TRBJ2-5 TRBV4-1 . . CASSHFGQSQETQYF TGCGCCAGCAGCCATTTCGGACAAAGCCAAGAGACCCAGTACTTC
TRBJ2-1 TRBV27 few TRBD2 CASSFATSGFGSYNEQFF TGTGCCAGCAGTTTCGCAACTAGCGGGTTCGGCTCCTACAATGAGCAGTTCTTC
TRBJ1-1 TRBV15 . . CATSRARGDGGFF TGTGCCACCAGCAGAGCTCGCGGTGACGGGGGTTTCTTT
TRBJ2-7 TRBV28 . TRBD1 CASSAWTGGVEQYF TGTGCCAGCAGTGCCTGGACAGGGGGCGTTGAGCAGTACTTC
TRBJ2-7 TRBV20-1 . . CSAKDSAYEQYF TGCAGTGCTAAGGACTCCGCCTACGAGCAGTACTTC
TRBJ1-1 TRBV6-6 . . CASISRGMSEAFF TGTGCCAGCATTTCCAGGGGCATGTCTGAAGCTTTCTTT
TRBJ2-3 TRBV27 . TRBD2 CASSLTAGGPGDTQYF TGTGCCAGCAGTTTAACTGCGGGGGGGCCAGGGGATACGCAGTATTTT
TRBJ2-5 TRBV15 few . CATSRASSGGQETQYF TGTGCCACCAGCAGAGCGAGTAGCGGAGGCCAAGAGACCCAGTACTTC
TRBJ2-7 TRBV20-1 . . CSAASYEQYF TGCAGTGCTGCTTCCTACGAGCAGTACTTC
TRBJ2-7 TRBV24-1 . . CATSDFRDEQYF TGTGCCACCAGTGATTTTAGGGATGAGCAGTACTTC
TRBJ2-3 TRBV5-1 few . CASSLAGGSITDTQYF TGCGCCAGCAGCTTGGCCGGAGGCTCAATCACAGATACGCAGTATTTT
TRBJ2-2 TRBV7-9 . . CASSQQGGGAGELFF TGTGCCAGCAGCCAACAGGGTGGTGGTGCCGGGGAGCTGTTTTTT
TRBJ2-1 TRBV27 few TRBD2 CASSSPSGGSYNEQFF TGTGCCAGCAGTTCCCCTAGCGGGGGCTCGTACAATGAGCAGTTCTTC